This T cell receptor beta chain derives from a study of neurological immune-mediated disorders. Overall study findings and caveats: Private repertoires in all groups were suggested by the absence of shared CDR3 amino acid sequences among expanded clones across subjects.

The CDR3 totals 14 residues. The trim removed 2 bases at V and 9 bases at J, leaving 7 bases unmatched. Germline V gives CDR1 ENHRY, CDR2 SYGVKD. As to this clonotype: Its antigen remains unknown.

Synthesis of cDNA was carried out by template-switch 5'RACE. The reaction used 10-nucleotide random UMIs. From 15-18 subjects, each sequencing run yielded over 170 million TCR-beta sequences. Each CDR3 protein gets one entry after TCRdb re-called the 5' RACE reads with MiXCR. The table records tens of thousands of distinct CDR3 sequences, approximately 17% of them present only once. This chain connects TRBV10-3 to TRBJ1-5; 7 nucleotides line up with TRBD1. This sequence was found in a woman in her thirties or forties in good health. Sequencing input: PBMCs. The CDR3 DNA reads TGTGCCATCAGTGAGCAGGGGGGGGACGGGCCCCAGCATTTT. Translated: CAISEQGGDGPQHF.